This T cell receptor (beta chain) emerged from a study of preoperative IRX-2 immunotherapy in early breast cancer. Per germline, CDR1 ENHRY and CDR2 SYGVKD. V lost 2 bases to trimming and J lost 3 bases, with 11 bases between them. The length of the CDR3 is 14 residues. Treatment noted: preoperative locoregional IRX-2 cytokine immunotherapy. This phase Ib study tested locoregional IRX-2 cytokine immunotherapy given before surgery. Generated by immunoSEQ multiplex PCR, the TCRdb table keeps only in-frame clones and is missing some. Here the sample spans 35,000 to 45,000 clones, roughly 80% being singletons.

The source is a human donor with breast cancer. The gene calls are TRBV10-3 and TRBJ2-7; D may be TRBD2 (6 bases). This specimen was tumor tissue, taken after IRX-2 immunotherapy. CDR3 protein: CAISESGHNYEQYF. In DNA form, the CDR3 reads TGTGCCATCAGTGAGAGCGGGCACAACTACGAGCAGTACTTC.